One and the same sample provided the 15 T cell receptor beta chains below, sequenced in a study of blood T cell repertoires in COVID-19. This table comes from immunoSEQ multiplex PCR, and its TCRdb copy is limited to in-frame clones, with some not included. The sample lists 250,000 to 350,000 clones; approximately 87% were seen once. Sequenced input: PBMCs or T cells enriched from blood (not recorded which). These receptors were obtained from a young woman who had recovered from COVID-19.

This chain uses TRBV27 with TRBJ1-4, with TRBD1 identical over 12 bases. Trimming removed 3 bases from V and 8 bases from J; junction bases left unmatched: 1. The germline CDR1 and CDR2 sequences are MNHEY and SMNVEV (reference sequence). The CDR3 consists of 14 residues. The CDR3 coding sequence is TGTGCCAGCAGTTTTGGGACAGGGGGCGAAAAACTGTTTTTT. It yields the protein CASSFGTGGEKLFF.

The CDR3 here is CASSLGGTGFPGELFF. CDR3 in DNA: TGTGCCAGCAGCTTAGGAGGGACAGGGTTTCCCGGGGAGCTGTTTTTT. J is TRBJ2-2 and V is TRBV7-2; TRBD1 agrees at 9 bases. Germline-derived CDR1 and CDR2 are SGHTA and FQGNSA. This CDR3 has 16 residues. The ends lost 1 base at V and 6 bases at J; junction bases unmatched: 6.

This clone was observed a few times. This chain joins TRBV5-1 and TRBJ2-5; 10 bases are a match to TRBD1. CDR1 is SGHRS and CDR2 is YFSETQ in the germline V gene. Trimming at V came to 3 bases and at J to 4 bases, leaving 3 bases not matched to a gene. This CDR3 is 14 amino acids long. CDR3 DNA: TGCGCCAGCAGCTACGGGACAGGGGTAGAGACCCAGTACTTC. This sequence encodes CASSYGTGVETQYF.

The CDR3 coding sequence is TGTGCCTGGAGTCGACAGGTGCATGGCTACACCTTC. Its protein product is CAWSRQVHGYTF. The V call is TRBV30, the J call TRBJ1-2; D might be TRBD1 (6 bases). V shed 2 bases and J shed 6 bases, with 10 bases lying between them. This CDR3 spans 12 amino acids. Per the germline V gene, CDR1 is GTSNPN and CDR2 is SVGIG (reference sequence).

The genes are TRBV7-2 and TRBJ2-1; TRBD2 matches at 8 bases. J was trimmed by 6 bases and V by 7 bases; bases with no gene match: 8. Germline CDR1 SGHTA, CDR2 FQGNSA. The CDR3 extends over 14 amino acids. CDR3 nucleotide sequence: TGTGCCAGCATGTTCGGGGGGGCGCGCAATGAGCAGTTCTTC. Its translation: CASMFGGARNEQFF.

The chain combines TRBV9 with TRBJ1-2; 7 nucleotides align to TRBD1. Looked up from germline, CDR1 is SGDLS and CDR2 is YYNGEE. The CDR3 runs 16 residues. The ends lost 4 bases at V and 8 bases at J; junction bases unmatched: 17. CDR3 protein: CASSPRQGGDLRGYTF. The CDR3 bases are TGTGCCAGCAGCCCACGACAGGGAGGAGATCTTCGGGGCTACACCTTC.

This chain links TRBV27 with TRBJ2-7; D is unresolved. This CDR3 contains 12 residues. The ends were cut back, 3 bases at V and 3 bases at J, with 6 bases in the middle. Germline V CDR1 and CDR2: MNHEY, SMNVEV (reference sequence). In DNA, the CDR3 is TGTGCCAGCAGTTTGCGAGGCTACGAGCAGTACTTC. Protein: CASSLRGYEQYF.

The chain employs TRBV4-2 and TRBJ1-5; D perhaps matches TRBD1 (6 bases). V was cut by 0 bases and J by 4 bases, with 16 bases left in between. Germline V CDR1 and CDR2: LGHNA, YNFKEQ. This CDR3 contains 17 residues. CDR3 coding DNA: TGTGCCAGCAGCCAAGATCTTCGAGGGGGGGGAAATCAGCCCCAGCATTTT. It encodes CASSQDLRGGGNQPQHF.

The chain combines TRBV27 with TRBJ2-2; TRBD1 matches at 11 bases. The germline V gene encodes CDR1 MNHEY and CDR2 SMNVEV (reference sequence). Losses at the gene ends were 6 bases for V and 6 bases for J; bases not matched to a gene: 6. There are 15 residues in the CDR3. CDR3 nucleotides: TGTGCCAGCAGCCCGGACAGGGGGCTGTCCGGGGAGCTGTTTTTT. This gives the protein CASSPDRGLSGELFF.

The chain has TRBV5-4 and TRBJ1-1; D is perhaps TRBD1 (5 bases). The CDR3 is made up of 14 amino acids. The germline V gene encodes CDR1 SGHNT and CDR2 YYREEE (reference sequence). Between the trimmed V and J ends, which lost 5 bases and 0 bases, there was a span of 11 bases. The CDR3 DNA reads as TGTGCCAGCAGGGACCCGACAGTGAACACTGAAGCTTTCTTT. As protein: CASRDPTVNTEAFF.

V usage is TRBV20-1 and J usage is TRBJ1-5; 9 bases map to TRBD1. Germline CDR1 and CDR2: DFQATT and SNEGSKA (reference sequence). The CDR3 contains 17 residues. Trimming removed 3 bases from V and 2 bases from J; junction bases left unmatched: 11. The CDR3 region is CSASSWDRVPGNQPQHF. In nucleotides, the CDR3 is TGCAGTGCTAGTTCCTGGGACAGGGTTCCAGGCAATCAGCCCCAGCATTTT.

V usage is TRBV5-5 and J usage is TRBJ2-7; TRBD1 matches at 9 bases. Germline-derived CDR1 and CDR2 are SGHKS and YYEKEE (reference sequence). Trimming at V came to 5 bases and at J to 4 bases, leaving 7 bases not matched to a gene. The CDR3 extends over 14 amino acids. The CDR3: CASRPGQGGYEQYF. In DNA, the CDR3 is TGTGCCAGCAGGCCGGGACAGGGAGGATACGAGCAGTACTTC.

The genes are TRBV28 and TRBJ2-7; 7 nucleotides match TRBD1. There are 16 residues in the CDR3. Trimming at V came to 6 bases and at J to 3 bases, leaving 14 bases not matched to a gene. The germline V gene has CDR1 MDHEN and CDR2 SYDVKM. This CDR3 reads CASRAGQAFWDYEQYF. For the CDR3, the DNA is TGTGCCAGCAGGGCCGGACAGGCCTTTTGGGACTACGAGCAGTACTTC.

V and J are TRBV7-9 and TRBJ1-1; D might be TRBD1 (5 bases). Trimming shortened V by 5 bases and J by 5 bases, and 12 bases separated the two germline ends. This CDR3 contains 13 residues. Germline V lookup: CDR1 SEHNR, CDR2 FQNEAQ (reference sequence). The DNA of the CDR3 is TGTGCCAGCAGCCCCTTCCCAGGGACTGAAGCTTTCTTT. It specifies CASSPFPGTEAFF. The full variable domain, its missing parts supplied by reference TRBV7-9 and TRBJ1-1, is DTGVSQNPRHKITKRGQNVTFRCDPISEHNRLYWYRQTLGQGPEFLTYFQNEAQLEKSRLLSDRFSAERPKGSFSTLEIQRTEQGDSAMYLCASSPFPGTEAFFGQGTRLTVV.

Here the CDR3 DNA reads TGTGCCACCAGGGGCCTCTATGGCTACACCTTC. Protein: CATRGLYGYTF. The genes are TRBV24-1 and TRBJ1-2; D is unclear. The CDR3 covers 11 residues. Trimming stripped 7 bases from V and 4 bases from J, with 6 bases between. The germline gives CDR1 KGHDR, CDR2 SFDVKD.